In its sample, the clone carrying this TCR gamma chain is large. One end of the junction is discordant with germline, which a read error may explain. Other DNA sequences of this sample code for an identical CDR3. TCRdb reprocessed the reads using CATT. The sample consists of about 1,100 gamma-chain clones, 2.1% of them appearing once. This record belongs to a study of gamma-delta chains in newborns, infants, children. About the study: Innate gammadelta T cells reportedly expand polyclonally right after birth, driven by microbial exposure, per the title.

Germline V gene sequence: CDR1 GITISATS, CDR2 ISYDGTV (reference sequence). This CDR3 is built from 15 residues. Sequenced: blood. The sequence derives from a child who was a newborn, infant or young child, either healthy, febrile or measles-vaccinated (not recorded which). The chain uses TRGV9 and TRGJP. In DNA form, the CDR3 reads TGTGCCCTGTGGGAGCAAGAGTTGGGCAAAAAAATCAAGGTATTT. Encoded protein: CALWEQELGKKIKVF.